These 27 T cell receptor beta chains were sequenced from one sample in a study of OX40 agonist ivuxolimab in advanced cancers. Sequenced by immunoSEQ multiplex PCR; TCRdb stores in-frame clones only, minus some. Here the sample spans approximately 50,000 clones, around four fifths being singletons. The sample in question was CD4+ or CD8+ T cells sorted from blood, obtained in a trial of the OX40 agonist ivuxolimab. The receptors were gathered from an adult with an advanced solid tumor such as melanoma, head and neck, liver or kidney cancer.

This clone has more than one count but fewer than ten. CDR3 sequence (DNA): TGCGCCAGCAGCAGAGGACTAGTCGTTAGCACAGATACGCAGTATTTT. This sequence encodes CASSRGLVVSTDTQYF. This chain joins TRBV4-1 and TRBJ2-3, with TRBD2 identical over 7 bases. Trimming at V came to 5 bases and at J to 0 bases, leaving 8 bases not matched to a gene. The CDR3 is made up of 16 amino acids. Looked up from germline, CDR1 is MGHRA and CDR2 is YSYEKL.

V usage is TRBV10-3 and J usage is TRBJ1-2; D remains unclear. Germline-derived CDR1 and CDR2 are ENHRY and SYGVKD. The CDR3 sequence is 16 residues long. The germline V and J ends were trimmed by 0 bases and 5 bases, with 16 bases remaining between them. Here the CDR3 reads CAISESSGTAIYGYTF. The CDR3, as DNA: TGTGCCATCAGTGAGTCTTCGGGAACAGCCATTTATGGCTACACCTTC.

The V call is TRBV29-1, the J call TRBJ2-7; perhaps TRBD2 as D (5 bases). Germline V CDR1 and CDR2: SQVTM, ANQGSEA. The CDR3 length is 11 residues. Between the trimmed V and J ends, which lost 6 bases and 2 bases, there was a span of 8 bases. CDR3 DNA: TGCAGCGTAGCGGAGGCCTACGAGCAGTACTTC. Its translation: CSVAEAYEQYF.

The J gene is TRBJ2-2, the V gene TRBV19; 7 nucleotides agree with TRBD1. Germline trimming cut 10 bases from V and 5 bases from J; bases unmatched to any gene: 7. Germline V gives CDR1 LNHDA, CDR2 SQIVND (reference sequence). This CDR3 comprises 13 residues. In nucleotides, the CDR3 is TGTGCCACCAGGGGGATTGGAACCGGGGAGCTGTTTTTT. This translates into CATRGIGTGELFF. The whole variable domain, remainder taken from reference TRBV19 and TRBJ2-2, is DGGITQSPKYLFRKEGQNVTLSCEQNLNHDAMYWYRQDPGQGLRLIYYSQIVNDFQKGDIAEGYSVSREKKESFPLTVTSAQKNPTAFYLCATRGIGTGELFFGEGSRLTVL.

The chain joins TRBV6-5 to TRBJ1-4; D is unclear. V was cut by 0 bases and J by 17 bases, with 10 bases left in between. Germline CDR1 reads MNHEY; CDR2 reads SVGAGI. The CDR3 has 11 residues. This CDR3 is CASSYSDKVFF. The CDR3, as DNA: TGTGCCAGCAGTTACTCTGACAAGGTTTTTTTT.

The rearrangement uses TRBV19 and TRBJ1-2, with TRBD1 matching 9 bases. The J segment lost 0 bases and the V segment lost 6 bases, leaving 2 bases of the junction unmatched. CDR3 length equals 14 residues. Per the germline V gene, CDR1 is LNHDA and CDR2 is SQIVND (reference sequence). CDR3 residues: CASSGQGSNYGYTF. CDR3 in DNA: TGTGCCAGTAGCGGACAGGGGTCTAACTATGGCTACACCTTC.

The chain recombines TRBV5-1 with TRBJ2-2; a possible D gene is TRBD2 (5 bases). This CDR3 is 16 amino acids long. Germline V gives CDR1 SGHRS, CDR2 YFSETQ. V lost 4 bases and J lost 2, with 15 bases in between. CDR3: CASSPNERLNTGELFF. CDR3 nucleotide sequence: TGCGCCAGCAGCCCCAATGAGCGGCTTAACACCGGGGAGCTGTTTTTT.

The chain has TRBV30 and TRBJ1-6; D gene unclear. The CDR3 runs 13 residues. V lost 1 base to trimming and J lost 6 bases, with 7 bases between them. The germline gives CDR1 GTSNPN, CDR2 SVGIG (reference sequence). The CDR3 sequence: CAWSGRANSPLHF. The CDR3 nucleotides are TGTGCCTGGAGTGGACGGGCTAATTCACCCCTCCACTTT. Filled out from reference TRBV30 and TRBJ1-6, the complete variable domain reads SQTIHQWPATLVQPVGSPLSLECTVEGTSNPNLYWYRQAAGRGLQLLFYSVGIGQISSEVPQNLSASRPQDRQFILSSKKLLLSDSGFYLCAWSGRANSPLHFGNGTRLTVT.

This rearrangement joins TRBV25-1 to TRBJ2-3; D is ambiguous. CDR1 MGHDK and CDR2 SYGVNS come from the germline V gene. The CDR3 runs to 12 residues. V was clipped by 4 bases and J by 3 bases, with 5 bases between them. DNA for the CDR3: TGTGCCAGCAGTGGCAATACAGATACGCAGTATTTT. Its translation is CASSGNTDTQYF.

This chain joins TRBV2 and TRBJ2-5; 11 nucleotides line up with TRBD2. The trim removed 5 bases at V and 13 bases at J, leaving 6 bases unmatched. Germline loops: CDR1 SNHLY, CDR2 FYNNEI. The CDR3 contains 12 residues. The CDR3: CASSYSGGALYF. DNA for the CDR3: TGTGCCAGCAGTTATAGCGGGGGGGCGCTGTACTTC.

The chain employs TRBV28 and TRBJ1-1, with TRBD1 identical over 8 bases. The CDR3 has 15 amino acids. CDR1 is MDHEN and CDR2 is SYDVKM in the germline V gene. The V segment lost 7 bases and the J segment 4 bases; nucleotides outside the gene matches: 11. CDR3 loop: CASNSPPGGGTEAFF. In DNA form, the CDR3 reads TGTGCCAGCAACTCTCCCCCAGGGGGCGGCACTGAAGCTTTCTTT.

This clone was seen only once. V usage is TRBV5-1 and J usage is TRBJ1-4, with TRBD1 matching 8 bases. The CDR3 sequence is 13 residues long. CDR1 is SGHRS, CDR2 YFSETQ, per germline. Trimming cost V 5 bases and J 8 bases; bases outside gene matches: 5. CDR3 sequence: CASRDRDGEKLFF. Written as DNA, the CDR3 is TGCGCCAGCAGGGACAGGGACGGGGAAAAACTGTTTTTT. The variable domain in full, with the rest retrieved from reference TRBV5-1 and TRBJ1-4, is KAGVTQTPRYLIKTRGQQVTLSCSPISGHRSVSWYQQTPGQGLQFLFEYFSETQRNKGNFPGRFSGRQFSNSRSEMNVSTLELGDSALYLCASRDRDGEKLFFGSGTQLSVL.

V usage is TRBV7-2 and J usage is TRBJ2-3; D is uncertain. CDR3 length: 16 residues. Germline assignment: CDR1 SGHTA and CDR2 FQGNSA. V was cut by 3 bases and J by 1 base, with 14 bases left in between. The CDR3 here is CASSFRLKGRTDTQYF. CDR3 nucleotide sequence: TGTGCCAGCAGCTTCCGACTCAAAGGTCGCACAGATACGCAGTATTTT.

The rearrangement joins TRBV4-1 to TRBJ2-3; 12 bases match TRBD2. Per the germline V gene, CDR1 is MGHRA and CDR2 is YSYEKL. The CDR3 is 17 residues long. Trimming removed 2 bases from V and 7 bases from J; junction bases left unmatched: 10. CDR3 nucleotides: TGCGCCAGCAGCCAATTCTCTAGCGGGGGGGCCGGGAATACGCAGTATTTT. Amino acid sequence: CASSQFSSGGAGNTQYF.

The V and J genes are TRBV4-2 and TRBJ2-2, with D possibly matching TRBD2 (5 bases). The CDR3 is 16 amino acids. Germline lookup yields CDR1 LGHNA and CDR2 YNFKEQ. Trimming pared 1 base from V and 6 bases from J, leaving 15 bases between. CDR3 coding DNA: TGTGCCAGCAGCCAAGGATTGGGTCCGCGGGCCGGGGAGCTGTTTTTT. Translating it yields CASSQGLGPRAGELFF.

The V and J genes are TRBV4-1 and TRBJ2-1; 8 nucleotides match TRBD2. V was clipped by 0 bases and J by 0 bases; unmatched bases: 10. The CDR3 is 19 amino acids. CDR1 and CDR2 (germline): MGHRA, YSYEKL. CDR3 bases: TGCGCCAGCAGCCAAGATTGGGGCCCCGGGGGGGGCTCCTACAATGAGCAGTTCTTC. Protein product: CASSQDWGPGGGSYNEQFF.

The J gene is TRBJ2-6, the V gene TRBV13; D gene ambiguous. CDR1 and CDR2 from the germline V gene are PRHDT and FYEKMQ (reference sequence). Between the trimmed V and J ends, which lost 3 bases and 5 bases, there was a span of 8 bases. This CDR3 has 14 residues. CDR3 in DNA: TGTGCCAGCAGCTTCGGTCGTAGGGCCAACGTCCTGACTTTC. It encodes CASSFGRRANVLTF.

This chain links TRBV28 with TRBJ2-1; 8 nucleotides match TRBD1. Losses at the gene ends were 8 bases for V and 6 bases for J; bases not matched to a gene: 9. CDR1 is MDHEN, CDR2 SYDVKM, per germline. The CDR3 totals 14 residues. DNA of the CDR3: TGTGCCAGCCAGCCGGGACAGGCCCTCAATGAGCAGTTCTTC. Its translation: CASQPGQALNEQFF.

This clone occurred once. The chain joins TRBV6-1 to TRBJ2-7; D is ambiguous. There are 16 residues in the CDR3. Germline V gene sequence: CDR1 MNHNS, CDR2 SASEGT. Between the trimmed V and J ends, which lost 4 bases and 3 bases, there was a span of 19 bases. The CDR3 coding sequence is TGTGCCAGCAGTGGCGGTTGGCGGCGTACATTCTACGAGCAGTACTTC. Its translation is CASSGGWRRTFYEQYF.

CDR3 loop: CASSPWNAANEKLFF. As DNA, the CDR3 is TGCGCCAGCAGCCCTTGGAACGCCGCTAATGAAAAACTGTTTTTT. V gene TRBV5-1 combines with J gene TRBJ1-4; D call uncertain. Germline V gene data show CDR1 as SGHRS and CDR2 as YFSETQ. Trimming stripped 4 bases from V and 3 bases from J, with 13 bases between. This CDR3 spans 15 amino acids.

CDR3 sequence: CASKQGTANEKLFF. CDR3 DNA sequence: TGTGCCAGCAAACAGGGGACAGCTAATGAAAAACTGTTTTTT. The chain uses TRBV28 and TRBJ1-4; 7 bases align to TRBD1. The germline V gene encodes CDR1 MDHEN and CDR2 SYDVKM. Germline trimming cut 7 bases from V and 3 bases from J; bases unmatched to any gene: 5. The CDR3 extends over 14 amino acids.

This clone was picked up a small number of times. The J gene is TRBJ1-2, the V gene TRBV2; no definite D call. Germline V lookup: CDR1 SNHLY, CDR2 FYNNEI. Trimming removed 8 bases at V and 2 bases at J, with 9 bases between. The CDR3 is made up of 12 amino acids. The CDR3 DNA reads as TGTGCCAGCTCGGGCACAAACTATGGCTACACCTTC. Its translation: CASSGTNYGYTF.

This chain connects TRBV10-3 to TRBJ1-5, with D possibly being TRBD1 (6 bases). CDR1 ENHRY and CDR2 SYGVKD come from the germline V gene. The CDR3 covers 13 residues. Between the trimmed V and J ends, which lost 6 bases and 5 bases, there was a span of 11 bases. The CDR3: CAISPDRHQPQHF. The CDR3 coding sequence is TGTGCCATCAGCCCGGACAGACATCAGCCCCAGCATTTT.

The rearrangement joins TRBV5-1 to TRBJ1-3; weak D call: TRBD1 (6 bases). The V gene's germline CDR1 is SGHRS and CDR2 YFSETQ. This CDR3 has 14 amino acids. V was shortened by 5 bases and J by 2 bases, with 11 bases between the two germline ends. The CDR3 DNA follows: TGCGCCAGCAGTACCGGACAGCCTGGAAACACCATATATTTT. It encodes CASSTGQPGNTIYF.

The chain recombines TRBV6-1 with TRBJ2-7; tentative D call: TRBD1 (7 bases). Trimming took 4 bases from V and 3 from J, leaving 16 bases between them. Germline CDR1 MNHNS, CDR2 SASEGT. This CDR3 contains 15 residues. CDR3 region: CASSAGGTESYEQYF. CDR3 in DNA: TGTGCCAGCAGTGCAGGGGGGACCGAAAGCTACGAGCAGTACTTC.

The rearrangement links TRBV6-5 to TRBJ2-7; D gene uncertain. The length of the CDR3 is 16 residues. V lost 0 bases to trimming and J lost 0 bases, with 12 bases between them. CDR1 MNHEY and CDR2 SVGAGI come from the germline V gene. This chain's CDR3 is CASSYSTVYRSYEQYF. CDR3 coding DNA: TGTGCCAGCAGTTACTCGACCGTCTATCGCTCCTACGAGCAGTACTTC.

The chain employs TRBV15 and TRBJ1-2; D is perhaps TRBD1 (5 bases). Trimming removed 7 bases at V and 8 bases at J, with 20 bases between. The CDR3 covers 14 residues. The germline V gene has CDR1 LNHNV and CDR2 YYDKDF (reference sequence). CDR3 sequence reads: CATIRPGQTRGYTF. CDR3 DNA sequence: TGTGCCACCATACGTCCGGGGCAGACGCGGGGCTACACCTTC.